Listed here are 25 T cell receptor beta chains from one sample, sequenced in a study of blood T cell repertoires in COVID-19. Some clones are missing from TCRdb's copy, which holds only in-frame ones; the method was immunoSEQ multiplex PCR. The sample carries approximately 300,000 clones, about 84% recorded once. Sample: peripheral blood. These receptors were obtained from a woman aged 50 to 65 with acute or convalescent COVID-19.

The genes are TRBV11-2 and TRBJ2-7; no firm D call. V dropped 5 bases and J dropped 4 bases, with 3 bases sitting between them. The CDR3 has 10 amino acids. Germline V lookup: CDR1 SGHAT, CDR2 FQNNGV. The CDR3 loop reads CASSEYEQYF. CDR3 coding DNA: TGTGCCAGCAGCGAGTACGAGCAGTACTTC.

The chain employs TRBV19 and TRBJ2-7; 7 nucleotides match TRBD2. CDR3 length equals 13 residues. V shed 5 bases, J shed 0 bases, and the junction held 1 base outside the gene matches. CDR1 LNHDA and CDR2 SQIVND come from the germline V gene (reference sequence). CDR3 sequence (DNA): TGTGCCAGTAGTTCTAGCGGCTCCTACGAGCAGTACTTC. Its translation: CASSSSGSYEQYF.

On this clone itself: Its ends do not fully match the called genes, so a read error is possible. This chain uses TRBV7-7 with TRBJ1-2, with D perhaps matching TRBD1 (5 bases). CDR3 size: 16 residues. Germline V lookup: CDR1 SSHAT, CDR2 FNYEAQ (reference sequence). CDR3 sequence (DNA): TGTGCTAGCAGCTTAGTTCCGGGACTCACCCACTATGGCTACACCTTC. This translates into CASSLVPGLTHYGYTF.

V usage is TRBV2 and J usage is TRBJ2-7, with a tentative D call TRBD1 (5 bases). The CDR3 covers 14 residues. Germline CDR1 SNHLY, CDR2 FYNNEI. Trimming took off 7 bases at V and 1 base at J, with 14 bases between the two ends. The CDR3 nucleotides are TGTGCCAGCACCCCCGACAGAGTATCCTACGAGCAGTACTTC. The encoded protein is CASTPDRVSYEQYF.

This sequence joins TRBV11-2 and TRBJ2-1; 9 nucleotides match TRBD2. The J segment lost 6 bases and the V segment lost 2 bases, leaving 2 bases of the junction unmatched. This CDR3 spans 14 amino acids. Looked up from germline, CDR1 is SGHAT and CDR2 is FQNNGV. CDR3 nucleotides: TGTGCCAGCAGCTTAAGCGGGAGGCTCAATGAGCAGTTCTTC. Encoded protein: CASSLSGRLNEQFF. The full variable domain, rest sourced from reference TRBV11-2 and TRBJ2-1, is EAGVAQSPRYKIIEKRQSVAFWCNPISGHATLYWYQQILGQGPKLLIQFQNNGVVDDSQLPKDRFSAERLKGVDSTLKIQPAKLEDSAVYLCASSLSGRLNEQFFGPGTRLTVL.

CDR3 residues: CASSIGTGGTGELFF. In DNA, the CDR3 is TGTGCCAGCAGCATCGGGACAGGGGGCACCGGGGAGCTGTTTTTT. The V and J genes are TRBV9 and TRBJ2-2; 11 positions match TRBD1. Unmatched junction bases numbered 3, after V lost 4 bases and J lost 4 bases. This CDR3 contains 15 residues. In germline, CDR1 is SGDLS, CDR2 YYNGEE.

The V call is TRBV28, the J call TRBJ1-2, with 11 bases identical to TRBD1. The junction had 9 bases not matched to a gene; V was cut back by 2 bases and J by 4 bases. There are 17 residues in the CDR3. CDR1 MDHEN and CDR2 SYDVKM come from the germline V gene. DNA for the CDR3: TGTGCCAGCAGTTTACCTGGACAGGGGGCTTTGGTCTATGGCTACACCTTC. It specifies CASSLPGQGALVYGYTF.

DNA of the CDR3: TGTGCCAGCAGTGAAGGGTGGGCTTTTGACACAGATACGCAGTATTTT. This gives the protein CASSEGWAFDTDTQYF. The chain uses TRBV2 and TRBJ2-3, with D uncertain. The CDR3 length is 16 residues. Germline CDR1 reads SNHLY; CDR2 reads FYNNEI. Trimming pared 1 base from V and 2 bases from J, leaving 13 bases between.

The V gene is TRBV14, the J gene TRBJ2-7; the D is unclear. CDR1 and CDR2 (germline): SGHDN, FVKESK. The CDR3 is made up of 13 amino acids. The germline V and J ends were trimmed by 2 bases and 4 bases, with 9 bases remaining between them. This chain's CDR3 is CASSQYGGYEQYF. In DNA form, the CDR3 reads TGTGCCAGCAGCCAATATGGCGGATACGAGCAGTACTTC.

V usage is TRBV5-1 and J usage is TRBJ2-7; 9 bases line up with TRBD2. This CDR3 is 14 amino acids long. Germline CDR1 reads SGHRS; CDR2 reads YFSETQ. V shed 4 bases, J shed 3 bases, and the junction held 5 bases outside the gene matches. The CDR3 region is CASSASGKYYEQYF. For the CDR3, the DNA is TGCGCCAGCAGCGCTAGCGGGAAGTACTACGAGCAGTACTTC.

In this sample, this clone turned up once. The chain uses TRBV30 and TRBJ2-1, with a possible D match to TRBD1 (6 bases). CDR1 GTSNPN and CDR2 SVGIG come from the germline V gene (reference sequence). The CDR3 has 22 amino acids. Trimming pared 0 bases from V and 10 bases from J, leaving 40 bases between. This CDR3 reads CAWSVPHRVGFSYQSQGWEQFF. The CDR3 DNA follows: TGTGCCTGGAGTGTACCCCACAGGGTTGGGTTTAGTTACCAGTCACAGGGCTGGGAGCAGTTCTTC.

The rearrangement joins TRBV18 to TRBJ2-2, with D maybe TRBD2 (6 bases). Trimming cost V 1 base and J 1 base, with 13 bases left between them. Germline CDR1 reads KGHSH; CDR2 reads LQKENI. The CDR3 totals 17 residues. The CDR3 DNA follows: TGTGCCAGCTCACCACGGAGCGGACTACTGAACACCGGGGAGCTGTTTTTT. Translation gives CASSPRSGLLNTGELFF.

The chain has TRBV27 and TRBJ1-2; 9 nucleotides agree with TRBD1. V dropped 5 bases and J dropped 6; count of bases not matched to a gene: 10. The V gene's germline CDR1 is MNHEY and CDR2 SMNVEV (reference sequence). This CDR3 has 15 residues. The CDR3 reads CASSLRPDRGHGYTF. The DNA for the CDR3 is TGTGCCAGCAGTCTACGGCCGGACAGGGGTCATGGCTACACCTTC.

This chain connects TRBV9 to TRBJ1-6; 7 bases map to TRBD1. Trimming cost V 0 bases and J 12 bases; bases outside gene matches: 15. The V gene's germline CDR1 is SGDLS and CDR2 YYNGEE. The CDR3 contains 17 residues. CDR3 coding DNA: TGTGCCAGCAGCGTAGAAGGCGGGGACAGTCTCAGAGGACCCCTCCACTTT. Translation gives CASSVEGGDSLRGPLHF.

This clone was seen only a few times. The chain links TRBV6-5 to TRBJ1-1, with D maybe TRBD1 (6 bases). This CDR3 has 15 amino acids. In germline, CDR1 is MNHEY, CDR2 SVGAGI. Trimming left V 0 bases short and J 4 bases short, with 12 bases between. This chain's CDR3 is CASSYSGGGATEAFF. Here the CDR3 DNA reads TGTGCCAGCAGTTACTCCGGTGGGGGGGCCACTGAAGCTTTCTTT.

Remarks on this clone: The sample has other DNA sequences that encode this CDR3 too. The CDR3 is CASSTSQGNEQFF. The CDR3, as DNA: TGTGCCAGTAGTACCTCACAGGGGAATGAGCAGTTCTTC. V gene TRBV19 combines with J gene TRBJ2-1; the match to TRBD1 covers 7 bases. This CDR3 comprises 13 residues. With V trimmed by 4 bases and J by 7 bases, 4 bases remained unmatched. The V gene's germline CDR1 is LNHDA and CDR2 SQIVND (reference sequence).

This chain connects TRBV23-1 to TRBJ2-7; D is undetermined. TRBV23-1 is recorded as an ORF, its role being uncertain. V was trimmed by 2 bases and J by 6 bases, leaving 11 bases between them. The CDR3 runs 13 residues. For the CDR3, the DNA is TGCGCCAGCAGTCAACCTATTAGCAGCGAGCAGTACTTC. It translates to CASSQPISSEQYF.

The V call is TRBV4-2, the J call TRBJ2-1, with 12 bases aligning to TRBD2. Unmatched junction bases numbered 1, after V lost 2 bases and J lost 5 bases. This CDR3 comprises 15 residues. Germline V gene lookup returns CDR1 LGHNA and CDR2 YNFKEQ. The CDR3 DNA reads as TGTGCCAGCAGCCAACTAGCGGGAGGGGACAATGAGCAGTTCTTC. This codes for CASSQLAGGDNEQFF.

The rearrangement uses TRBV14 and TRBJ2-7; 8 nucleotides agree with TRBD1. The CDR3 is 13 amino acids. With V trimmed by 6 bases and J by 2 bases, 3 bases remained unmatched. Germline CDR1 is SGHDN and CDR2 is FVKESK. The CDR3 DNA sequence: TGTGCCAGCAGTATACAGGGGGCCTACGAGCAGTACTTC. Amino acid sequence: CASSIQGAYEQYF.

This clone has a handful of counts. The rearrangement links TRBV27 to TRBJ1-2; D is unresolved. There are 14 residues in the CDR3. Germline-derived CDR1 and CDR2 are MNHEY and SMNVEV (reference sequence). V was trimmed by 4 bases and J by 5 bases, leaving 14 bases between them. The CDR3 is CASSSPTRGYGYTF. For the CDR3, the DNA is TGTGCCAGCAGTTCACCGACCCGAGGGTATGGCTACACCTTC.

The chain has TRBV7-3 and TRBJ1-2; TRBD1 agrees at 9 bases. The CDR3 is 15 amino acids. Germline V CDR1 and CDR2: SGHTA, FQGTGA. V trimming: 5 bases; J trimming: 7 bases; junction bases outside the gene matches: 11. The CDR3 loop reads CASSRAGQGDSGYTF. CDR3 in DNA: TGTGCCAGCAGCCGAGCGGGACAGGGAGATAGTGGCTACACCTTC.

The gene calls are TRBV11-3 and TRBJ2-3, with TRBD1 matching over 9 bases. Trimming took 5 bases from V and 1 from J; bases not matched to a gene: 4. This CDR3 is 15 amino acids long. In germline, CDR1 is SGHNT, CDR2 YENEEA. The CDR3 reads CASSPRTGGTDTQYF. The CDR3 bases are TGTGCCAGCAGCCCTCGGACAGGGGGCACAGATACGCAGTATTTT.

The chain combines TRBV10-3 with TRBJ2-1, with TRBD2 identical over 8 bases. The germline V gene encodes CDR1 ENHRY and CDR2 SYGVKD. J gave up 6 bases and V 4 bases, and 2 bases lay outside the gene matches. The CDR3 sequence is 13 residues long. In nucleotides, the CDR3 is TGTGCCATCAGTGGGGGACTAGTCAATGAGCAGTTCTTC. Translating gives CAISGGLVNEQFF.

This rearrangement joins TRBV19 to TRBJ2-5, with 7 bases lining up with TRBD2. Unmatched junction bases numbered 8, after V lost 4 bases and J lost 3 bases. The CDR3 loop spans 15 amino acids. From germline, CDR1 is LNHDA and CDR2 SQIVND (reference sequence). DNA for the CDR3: TGTGCCAGTAGTACCCCCGACCGGGGGGAAGAGACCCAGTACTTC. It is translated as CASSTPDRGEETQYF.

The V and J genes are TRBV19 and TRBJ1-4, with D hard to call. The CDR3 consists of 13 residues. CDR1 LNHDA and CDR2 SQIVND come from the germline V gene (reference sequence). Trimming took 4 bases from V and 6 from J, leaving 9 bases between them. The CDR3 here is CASSTQAYEKLFF. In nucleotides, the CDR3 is TGTGCCAGTAGTACGCAGGCCTATGAAAAACTGTTTTTT.